The 14 T cell receptor beta chains in this list originate from one sample, sequenced in a study of blood T cells in healthy people across ages. PCR was performed a second time for about 6 to 12 cycles using a sample-barcoded 5' primer and a J-beta primer mix. TCRdb reprocessed the 5' RACE reads via MiXCR and lists one record per CDR3 protein. This sample has 450,000 to 650,000 distinct CDR3 sequences, with about 25% found just once. The same specimen was also included in a second study, on T cells of mothers and their children.

Sequences were obtained from blood. These receptors all stem from a boy between 10 and 17 years old in good health.

With regard to this clonotype: A much larger clone is a single base away; this may be a read error. This chain uses TRBV6-6 with TRBJ1-3; D is undetermined. This CDR3 has 14 amino acids. CDR1 and CDR2 from the germline V gene are MNHNY and SVGAGI (reference sequence). The CDR3, as DNA: TGTGCCAGCAGTTACTTGAGCTCTGAAAACACCATATATTTT. Its protein product is CASSYLSSENTIYF.

V usage is TRBV2 and J usage is TRBJ1-5; weak D call: TRBD1 (5 bases). The CDR3 loop spans 15 amino acids. Germline loops: CDR1 SNHLY, CDR2 FYNNEI. V lost 4 bases and J lost 3, with 13 bases in between. The chain's CDR3 is CASSGGHAFNQPQHF. CDR3 bases: TGTGCCAGCAGTGGAGGACATGCCTTCAATCAGCCCCAGCATTTT.

On this clonotype itself: One end of the junction is discordant with germline, which a read error may explain. The chain has TRBV7-9 and TRBJ2-3; D is unresolved. Germline V gene lookup returns CDR1 SEHNR and CDR2 FQNEAQ (reference sequence). The CDR3 runs to 16 residues. Written as DNA, the CDR3 is TGTGCAAGCAGCCTAGGCGAAGACCCAAGCACGGATACGCAGTATTTT. This codes for CASSLGEDPSTDTQYF. Full variable domain (missing parts from reference TRBV7-9 and TRBJ2-3): DTGVSQNPRHKITKRGQNVTFRCDPISEHNRLYWYRQTLGQGPEFLTYFQNEAQLEKSRLLSDRFSAERPKGSFSTLEIQRTEQGDSAMYLCASSLGEDPSTDTQYFGPGTRLTVL.

This clonotype was observed a handful of times. This chain joins TRBV9 and TRBJ2-5; the D gene could be TRBD1 or TRBD2 (5 bases each). CDR1 and CDR2 (germline): SGDLS, YYNGEE. Trimming stripped 0 bases from V and 4 bases from J, with 16 bases between. CDR3 size: 16 residues. The CDR3 coding sequence is TGTGCCAGCAGCGTAGGAGACCGACGAGGGGTAGAGACCCAGTACTTC. Its translation is CASSVGDRRGVETQYF.

Only a few counts were recorded for this clonotype. The J gene is TRBJ1-1, the V gene TRBV25-1, with D tentatively TRBD1 (6 bases). Germline-derived CDR1 and CDR2 are MGHDK and SYGVNS. V gave up 4 bases and J gave up 1 base, with 13 bases separating them. There are 15 residues in the CDR3. In DNA, the CDR3 is TGTGCCAGCAGTGGGCTGTGGGGGGCGAACACTGAAGCTTTCTTT. This translates into CASSGLWGANTEAFF.

The J gene is TRBJ2-5, the V gene TRBV4-3; D not resolved. This CDR3 spans 13 amino acids. Trimming shortened V by 0 bases and J by 5 bases, and 7 bases separated the two germline ends. Germline V lookup: CDR1 LGHNA, CDR2 YSLEER. CDR3 sequence reads: CASSQDMMETQYF. The CDR3 DNA is TGCGCCAGCAGCCAAGATATGATGGAGACCCAGTACTTC.

With respect to this clonotype: At one end, the junction sequence differs from germline, possibly due to a read error. The chain uses TRBV12-3 or TRBV12-4 and TRBJ1-1; 11 nucleotides agree with TRBD1. CDR3 size: 14 residues. The CDR3 DNA reads TGTGCCAGCAACCTGGACAGGGGGCGGACTGAAGCTCTCTTT. Protein: CASNLDRGRTEALF.

This clonotype has at least ten counts. The gene calls are TRBV7-4 and TRBJ2-5; TRBD2 is a possible D gene (5 bases). V shed 0 bases and J shed 5 bases, with 7 bases lying between them. Germline V gene sequence: CDR1 SGHVT, CDR2 SQSDAQ. CDR3 size: 13 residues. The CDR3 sequence: CASSLAGSETQYF. CDR3 nucleotides: TGTGCCAGCAGCTTAGCAGGGAGCGAGACCCAGTACTTC.

This clonotype showed up just a few times. The J gene is TRBJ1-6, the V gene TRBV4-3; D unclear. Germline V gene data show CDR1 as LGHNA and CDR2 as YSLEER. The CDR3 contains 12 residues. V gave up 1 base and J gave up 9 bases, with 4 bases separating them. CDR3 bases: TGCGCCAGCAGCCAAGTAGGTTCACCCCTCCACTTT. It encodes CASSQVGSPLHF.

There are a few counts of this clonotype. The chain combines TRBV4-3 with TRBJ1-2; D remains ambiguous. Germline CDR1 reads LGHNA; CDR2 reads YSLEER. This CDR3 comprises 16 residues. V was clipped by 0 bases and J by 5 bases, with 16 bases between them. In DNA form, the CDR3 reads TGCGCCAGCAGCCAAGAGCACCATTCGAGAGGGTATGGCTACACCTTC. Its translation is CASSQEHHSRGYGYTF.

This clonotype was seen at least ten times. The chain carries TRBV24-1 and TRBJ2-1; 10 nucleotides match TRBD2. V gave up 4 bases and J gave up 0 bases; unmatched junction bases: 5. The germline gives CDR1 KGHDR, CDR2 SFDVKD. This CDR3 has 17 residues. Written as DNA, the CDR3 is TGTGCCACCAGTGAGGCAGAGCGGGAGGGCTCCTACAATGAGCAGTTCTTC. Translating it yields CATSEAEREGSYNEQFF.

This clonotype has at least ten counts. The CDR3 nucleotides are TGTGCCAGCAGTCCCCTAGGGTCCTACGAGCAGTACTTC. Encoded protein: CASSPLGSYEQYF. V and J are TRBV28 and TRBJ2-5; D is undetermined. With the DNA end fitting TRBJ2-7 better, the J assignment may be wrong. Germline V gene sequence: CDR1 MDHEN, CDR2 SYDVKM. This CDR3 has 13 residues.

This clonotype was seen more than once but under ten times. The J gene is TRBJ2-5, the V gene TRBV5-5, with no clear D. The end of the DNA fits TRBJ2-7 better, so the J call may be wrong. The CDR3 covers 15 residues. CDR1 is SGHKS and CDR2 is YYEKEE in the germline V gene (reference sequence). CDR3 nucleotides: TGTGCCAGCAGTCCGTCTTCAACCTCTTCCTACGAGCAGTACTTC. It translates to CASSPSSTSSYEQYF.

This clonotype was counted a few times. CDR3 region: CASSIVGGLNTEAFF. CDR3 bases: TGTGCCAGTAGTATAGTAGGCGGGTTGAACACTGAAGCTTTCTTT. The rearrangement uses TRBV19 and TRBJ1-1; no clear D. CDR3 length: 15 amino acids. Germline assignment: CDR1 LNHDA and CDR2 SQIVND (reference sequence). The V end was cut by 1 base, the J end by 0 bases, with 9 bases between.